Sequencing of this T cell receptor beta chain was carried out in a study of cytotoxic CD8 clonotypes in ibrutinib-treated CLL. Sequencing was designed to attain a depth spanning 1 in 200,000 to 1 in 1 million T cells. The data were produced by immunoSEQ multiplex PCR, yet TCRdb's version contains in-frame clones alone and is incomplete. Of roughly 300,000 clones listed, 70% to 80% are singletons. This clone was detected once. Material: PBMCs, obtained at disease progression, from a patient treated with ibrutinib. The clonotype originates from a human donor with chronic lymphocytic leukemia.

CDR3 region: CASSRESYEQYF. CDR3 nucleotide sequence: TGTGCCAGTAGTAGGGAGTCCTACGAGCAGTACTTC. The V and J genes are TRBV19 and TRBJ2-7, with D perhaps matching TRBD2 (5 bases). There are 12 residues in the CDR3. The V and J ends lost 4 bases and 1 base respectively, with 5 bases between them. Germline V gene data show CDR1 as LNHDA and CDR2 as SQIVND (reference sequence).